The following is a TCR beta chain sequence with its context. The sample is drawn from a study of tumor-infiltrating lymphocytes in localized non-small cell lung cancer. The CDR3 extends over 15 amino acids. Germline V gene lookup returns CDR1 SGHNT and CDR2 YYREEE (reference sequence). Unmatched junction bases numbered 10, after V lost 5 bases and J lost 7 bases. Some clones are missing from TCRdb's copy, which holds only in-frame ones; the method was immunoSEQ multiplex PCR. The data show 10,000 to 15,000 clones, 55% to 75% seen once. The sequence derives from a human donor with non-small cell lung cancer. Source material: lung tumor tissue. The V gene is TRBV5-4, the J gene TRBJ2-2, with 8 positions matching TRBD1. The DNA for the CDR3 is TGTGCCAGCAGTTTCCGGGACAGGCCGGGCGGGGAGCTGTTTTTT. Its translation is CASSFRDRPGGELFF.